The 32 T cell receptor beta chains below were found in one sample sequenced in a study of T cell responses to AZD1222 COVID-19 vaccine. Libraries were prepared by immunoSEQ multiplex PCR; TCRdb keeps only in-frame clonotypes and omits some of them. Counted here are 99,000 or so clones, roughly nine tenths occurring once; the ten biggest clones make up roughly 2.9%. This specimen consisted of peripheral blood, obtained on day 0 of AZD1222 vaccination. These receptors were taken from an adult in good health.

J is TRBJ1-2 and V is TRBV4-2; tentative D call: TRBD1 (5 bases). CDR1 is LGHNA and CDR2 is YNFKEQ in the germline V gene. V lost 1 base and J lost 5, with 14 bases in between. This CDR3 spans 15 amino acids. The DNA of the CDR3 is TGTGCCAGCAGCCAAGTTGGCGGACAAGGATATGGCTACACCTTC. It codes for CASSQVGGQGYGYTF.

This clone turned up a few times. The chain carries TRBV4-1 and TRBJ2-2; TRBD2 agrees at 7 bases. Germline V CDR1 and CDR2: MGHRA, YSYEKL. V dropped 4 bases and J dropped 5; count of bases not matched to a gene: 16. The CDR3 runs 18 residues. This CDR3 reads CASSPRVELAGWTGELFF. Written as DNA, the CDR3 is TGCGCCAGCAGCCCCAGAGTAGAATTAGCGGGTTGGACCGGGGAGCTGTTTTTT.

This chain links TRBV14 with TRBJ2-7, with TRBD2 as a possible D gene (6 bases). The CDR3 contains 15 residues. Germline assignment: CDR1 SGHDN and CDR2 FVKESK. The ends were cut back, 4 bases at V and 5 bases at J, with 18 bases in the middle. The CDR3 reads CASSLRDSYRDEQYF. The CDR3 DNA sequence: TGTGCCAGCAGCCTCCGGGACTCCTATCGGGACGAGCAGTACTTC. The variable domain in full, with the rest retrieved from reference TRBV14 and TRBJ2-7, is EAGVTQFPSHSVIEKGQTVTLRCDPISGHDNLYWYRRVMGKEIKFLLHFVKESKQDESGMPNNRFLAERTGGTYSTLKVQPAELEDSGVYFCASSLRDSYRDEQYFGPGTRLTVT.

V and J are TRBV10-3 and TRBJ2-2; 11 bases align to TRBD1. The CDR3 runs to 17 residues. The J segment lost 3 bases and the V segment lost 11 bases, leaving 14 bases of the junction unmatched. Germline V gene lookup returns CDR1 ENHRY and CDR2 SYGVKD. The CDR3 sequence: CAAHEGQGASYTGELFF. The CDR3 nucleotides read TGTGCCGCGCATGAAGGACAGGGGGCGAGTTACACCGGGGAGCTGTTTTTT.

The J gene is TRBJ1-1, the V gene TRBV14, with D unclear. This CDR3 contains 14 residues. Deletions cut 5 bases from V and 0 bases from J, with 10 bases between. Germline lookup yields CDR1 SGHDN and CDR2 FVKESK. The CDR3 sequence: CASSEQLMNTEAFF. The CDR3 DNA reads TGTGCCAGCAGCGAACAACTAATGAACACTGAAGCTTTCTTT.

This clone was detected only a few times. This rearrangement joins TRBV19 to TRBJ1-3; unclear D gene. Trimming removed 1 base from V and 4 bases from J, with 8 bases in between. The CDR3 extends over 14 amino acids. Germline lookup yields CDR1 LNHDA and CDR2 SQIVND (reference sequence). CDR3 in DNA: TGTGCCAGTAGTATAGGTTGGGAGGGAAACACCATATATTTT. It is translated as CASSIGWEGNTIYF. Filled out from reference TRBV19 and TRBJ1-3, the complete variable domain reads DGGITQSPKYLFRKEGQNVTLSCEQNLNHDAMYWYRQDPGQGLRLIYYSQIVNDFQKGDIAEGYSVSREKKESFPLTVTSAQKNPTAFYLCASSIGWEGNTIYFGEGSWLTVV.

The chain is built from TRBV5-5 and TRBJ2-2; no clear D. There are 17 residues in the CDR3. Germline values: CDR1 SGHKS, CDR2 YYEKEE (reference sequence). The V gene lost 2 bases and the J gene lost 0 bases, with 14 bases spanning the gap. CDR3 DNA sequence: TGTGCCAGCAGCTTACTTTTTCAGCGCGCGAACACCGGGGAGCTGTTTTTT. It translates to CASSLLFQRANTGELFF.

The chain uses TRBV12-3 or TRBV12-4 and TRBJ2-1; the match to TRBD2 covers 7 bases. CDR3 length equals 11 residues. The V and J ends lost 6 bases and 13 bases, in that order; junction bases with no gene match: 6. In nucleotides, the CDR3 is TGTGCCAGCAGGGGAGCGGGACCCCAGTTCTTC. It codes for CASRGAGPQFF.

The V gene is TRBV14, the J gene TRBJ2-5; no clear D. Trimming took off 0 bases at V and 9 bases at J, with 11 bases between the two ends. The germline V gene encodes CDR1 SGHDN and CDR2 FVKESK. There are 13 residues in the CDR3. CDR3 loop: CASSQDSLAAQYF. As DNA, the CDR3 is TGTGCCAGCAGCCAAGACAGTCTCGCGGCCCAGTACTTC.

The V gene is TRBV9, the J gene TRBJ1-2; 7 bases agree with TRBD1. The CDR3 runs 13 residues. Losses at the gene ends were 0 bases for V and 7 bases for J; bases not matched to a gene: 3. Germline CDR1 is SGDLS and CDR2 is YYNGEE. CDR3 loop: CASSVDQGGGYTF. For the CDR3, the DNA is TGTGCCAGCAGCGTAGATCAGGGGGGTGGCTACACCTTC.

This chain connects TRBV6-2 or TRBV6-3 to TRBJ2-7; 12 nucleotides line up with TRBD2. Germline V gene lookup returns CDR1 MNHEY and CDR2 SVGEGT. This CDR3 is built from 18 residues. V lost 4 bases and J lost 4; bases outside the gene matches: 14. This chain's CDR3 is CASSFGHRLAGDSYEQYV. The DNA of the CDR3 is TGTGCCAGCAGTTTCGGCCACAGACTAGCGGGAGATTCTTACGAGCAGTACGTC.

In this sample, this clone turned up once. The gene calls are TRBV7-6 and TRBJ2-7, with 8 bases aligning to TRBD2. The CDR3 spans 19 residues. Trimming took 1 base from V and 1 from J; bases not matched to a gene: 15. The germline V gene encodes CDR1 SGHVS and CDR2 FNYEAQ. CDR3 coding DNA: TGTGCCAGCAGCTTAGTGTCCAGTGGGGGAAGCGGGGGTTCCTACGAGCAGTACTTC. Its protein product is CASSLVSSGGSGGSYEQYF.

The gene calls are TRBV5-5 and TRBJ1-4, with a tentative D call TRBD1 (6 bases). Per the germline V gene, CDR1 is SGHKS and CDR2 is YYEKEE (reference sequence). The CDR3 length is 16 residues. Trimming shortened V by 4 bases and J by 7 bases, and 20 bases separated the two germline ends. CDR3: CASSIIQGGAGEKLFF. CDR3 nucleotide sequence: TGTGCCAGCAGCATAATACAGGGAGGCGCGGGTGAAAAACTGTTTTTT. Full variable domain (rest looked up from reference TRBV5-5 and TRBJ1-4): DAGVTQSPTHLIKTRGQQVTLRCSPISGHKSVSWYQQVLGQGPQFIFQYYEKEERGRGNFPDRFSARQFPNYSSELNVNALLLGDSALYLCASSIIQGGAGEKLFFGSGTQLSVL.

The V gene is TRBV12-3 or TRBV12-4, the J gene TRBJ1-5; D remains unclear. Trimming removed 9 bases from V and 2 bases from J, with 11 bases in between. The CDR3 consists of 13 residues. The CDR3 DNA reads as TGTGCCAGTGCGGTGATCGGCAATCAGCCCCAGCATTTT. Translated: CASAVIGNQPQHF.

This clone was observed a single time. V is TRBV5-8 and J is TRBJ2-1, with TRBD1 identical over 9 bases. Germline lookup yields CDR1 SGHTS and CDR2 YDEGEE. The trim removed 2 bases at V and 8 bases at J, leaving 8 bases unmatched. The CDR3 has 15 amino acids. CDR3 bases: TGTGCCAGCAGCTTCGGGACAGGGAGAATCGATGAGCAGTTCTTC. Translated: CASSFGTGRIDEQFF.

The rearrangement joins TRBV10-1 to TRBJ2-1, with D possibly being TRBD2 (5 bases). The CDR3 sequence is 16 residues long. The V gene's germline CDR1 is WNHNN and CDR2 SYGVQD (reference sequence). The V gene lost 4 bases and the J gene lost 2 bases, with 15 bases spanning the gap. CDR3 protein: CASSAWTSWAYNEQFF. The CDR3 DNA sequence: TGCGCCAGCAGTGCGTGGACTTCCTGGGCCTACAATGAGCAGTTCTTC.

The rearrangement joins TRBV4-1 to TRBJ1-1, with a possible D match to TRBD1 (5 bases). The length of the CDR3 is 12 residues. CDR1 is MGHRA, CDR2 YSYEKL, per germline. Trimming removed 6 bases at V and 3 bases at J, with 8 bases between. The CDR3 DNA sequence: TGCGCCAGCAGGACAGTGGACACTGAAGCTTTCTTT. Translated: CASRTVDTEAFF.

The V and J genes are TRBV7-2 and TRBJ2-6, with 9 bases lining up with TRBD1. The CDR3 is made up of 17 amino acids. The ends lost 5 bases at V and 0 bases at J; junction bases unmatched: 5. Germline V gene sequence: CDR1 SGHTA, CDR2 FQGNSA. The CDR3 DNA is TGTGCCAGCAGCCCCGGGACAGGGAGCTCTGGGGCCAACGTCCTGACTTTC. This sequence encodes CASSPGTGSSGANVLTF.

This clone has more than one count but fewer than ten. This chain joins TRBV19 and TRBJ1-1; TRBD1 aligns across 7 bases. Germline V gene sequence: CDR1 LNHDA, CDR2 SQIVND (reference sequence). Trimming took 6 bases from V and 4 from J; bases not matched to a gene: 8. There are 14 residues in the CDR3. Written as DNA, the CDR3 is TGTGCCAGTAGAATGGGCAGGGGGGTCACTGAAGCTTTCTTT. Amino acid sequence: CASRMGRGVTEAFF.

The chain uses TRBV6-5 and TRBJ2-3, with 9 bases fitting TRBD2. The V gene's germline CDR1 is MNHEY and CDR2 SVGAGI. J was trimmed by 0 bases and V by 7 bases; bases with no gene match: 2. The length of the CDR3 is 14 residues. The CDR3 nucleotides read TGTGCCAGCAATCTAGCGGGAAGCACAGATACGCAGTATTTT. It codes for CASNLAGSTDTQYF.

The rearrangement links TRBV7-9 to TRBJ1-5, with D hard to call. There are 12 residues in the CDR3. The V and J ends lost 4 bases and 6 bases respectively, with 7 bases between them. CDR1 and CDR2 from the germline V gene are SEHNR and FQNEAQ (reference sequence). In DNA form, the CDR3 reads TGTGCCAGCAGCTGGGGTGGTCAGCCCCAGCATTTT. Its protein product is CASSWGGQPQHF.

The CDR3 loop reads CASSQPLLSTGGELFF. DNA of the CDR3: TGTGCCAGCAGCCAACCCCTTTTGAGCACCGGCGGGGAGCTGTTTTTT. This chain uses TRBV14 with TRBJ2-2; D unclear. The CDR3 consists of 16 residues. CDR1 SGHDN and CDR2 FVKESK come from the germline V gene. Trimming left V 2 bases short and J 7 bases short, with 17 bases between. Based on the CDR3 plus reference TRBV14 and TRBJ2-2, the full variable domain is EAGVTQFPSHSVIEKGQTVTLRCDPISGHDNLYWYRRVMGKEIKFLLHFVKESKQDESGMPNNRFLAERTGGTYSTLKVQPAELEDSGVYFCASSQPLLSTGGELFFGEGSRLTVL.

This rearrangement joins TRBV27 to TRBJ1-5; D gene uncertain. CDR1 is MNHEY, CDR2 SMNVEV, per germline (reference sequence). The CDR3 has 15 residues. Trimming took 6 bases from V and 0 from J, leaving 12 bases between them. The CDR3 DNA is TGTGCCAGCAGCTCCGACGGAATTAGCAATCAGCCCCAGCATTTT. Amino acids: CASSSDGISNQPQHF.

This chain joins TRBV9 and TRBJ1-2; D is uncertain. V lost 4 bases and J 4 bases, leaving 20 bases between the germline ends. Germline values: CDR1 SGDLS, CDR2 YYNGEE. CDR3 size: 16 residues. CDR3 protein: CASSPTKTPGGYGYTF. The CDR3 DNA follows: TGTGCCAGCAGCCCCACTAAAACCCCCGGCGGCTATGGCTACACCTTC.

The J gene is TRBJ2-5, the V gene TRBV7-9, with D unresolved. V was cut by 4 bases and J by 2 bases, with 14 bases left in between. This CDR3 region has 15 residues. The germline V gene encodes CDR1 SEHNR and CDR2 FQNEAQ (reference sequence). The CDR3 is CASSSSARSQETQYF. DNA of the CDR3: TGTGCCAGCAGCTCCTCTGCAAGGTCTCAAGAGACCCAGTACTTC.

V gene TRBV14 combines with J gene TRBJ1-3; maybe TRBD1 (5 bases). Germline CDR1 reads SGHDN; CDR2 reads FVKESK. V lost 3 bases and J 2 bases, leaving 23 bases between the germline ends. CDR3 size: 19 residues. In nucleotides, the CDR3 is TGTGCCAGCAGCCAGAGCCCGGGACTCCTGTCCGGGACTGGAAACACCATATATTTT. Its protein is CASSQSPGLLSGTGNTIYF.

The CDR3 is CASSPFGADTQYF. The DNA for the CDR3 is TGTGCCAGTAGTCCGTTTGGGGCAGATACGCAGTATTTT. The rearrangement links TRBV19 to TRBJ2-3; D is ambiguous. V dropped 5 bases and J dropped 4 bases, with 10 bases sitting between them. This CDR3 has 13 amino acids. Germline-derived CDR1 and CDR2 are LNHDA and SQIVND (reference sequence). Combining the CDR3 with reference TRBV19 and TRBJ2-3 gives the whole variable domain DGGITQSPKYLFRKEGQNVTLSCEQNLNHDAMYWYRQDPGQGLRLIYYSQIVNDFQKGDIAEGYSVSREKKESFPLTVTSAQKNPTAFYLCASSPFGADTQYFGPGTRLTVL.

The chain carries TRBV19 and TRBJ1-2; D gene ambiguous. The germline CDR1 and CDR2 sequences are LNHDA and SQIVND (reference sequence). V was pared by 0 bases and J by 2 bases, with 4 bases between. The CDR3 loop spans 13 amino acids. The CDR3 is CASSIDENYGYTF. CDR3 nucleotides: TGTGCCAGTAGTATAGACGAGAACTATGGCTACACCTTC.

This chain joins TRBV30 and TRBJ1-4, with D unresolved. CDR3 length: 14 residues. Trimming removed 2 bases at V and 13 bases at J, with 20 bases between. The germline CDR1 and CDR2 sequences are GTSNPN and SVGIG (reference sequence). CDR3 loop: CAWSLGSGVSGLFF. The CDR3 DNA reads TGTGCCTGGAGTTTGGGGTCCGGGGTTTCGGGACTGTTTTTT.

In this sample, this clone turned up a few times. The chain employs TRBV3-1 (or the pseudogene TRBV3-2) and TRBJ2-5, with TRBD2 as a possible D gene (6 bases). V gave up 1 base and J gave up 5 bases, with 14 bases separating them. Germline V gene lookup returns CDR1 LGHDT and CDR2 YNNKEL (reference sequence). The CDR3 is 15 amino acids. CDR3 coding DNA: TGTGCCAGCAGCCAAGGGGCAGGGAGGCTGGAGACCCAGTACTTC. Amino acids: CASSQGAGRLETQYF.

The chain has TRBV2 and TRBJ1-4, with TRBD1 as a possible D gene (6 bases). The CDR3 is made up of 13 amino acids. V was clipped by 10 bases and J by 8 bases, with 17 bases between them. Germline loops: CDR1 SNHLY, CDR2 FYNNEI. The CDR3 loop is CATGGGRTEKLFF. As DNA, the CDR3 is TGTGCCACTGGGGGGGGGCGGACCGAAAAACTGTTTTTT.

This clone was seen only a few times. The chain combines TRBV29-1 with TRBJ1-2; 7 positions agree with TRBD1. Germline assignment: CDR1 SQVTM and CDR2 ANQGSEA. V was pared by 0 bases and J by 7 bases, with 5 bases of the junction left unmatched. The CDR3 has 13 residues. The CDR3: CSVEDQTGLGYTF. CDR3 DNA sequence: TGCAGCGTTGAAGATCAGACAGGGCTTGGCTACACCTTC.